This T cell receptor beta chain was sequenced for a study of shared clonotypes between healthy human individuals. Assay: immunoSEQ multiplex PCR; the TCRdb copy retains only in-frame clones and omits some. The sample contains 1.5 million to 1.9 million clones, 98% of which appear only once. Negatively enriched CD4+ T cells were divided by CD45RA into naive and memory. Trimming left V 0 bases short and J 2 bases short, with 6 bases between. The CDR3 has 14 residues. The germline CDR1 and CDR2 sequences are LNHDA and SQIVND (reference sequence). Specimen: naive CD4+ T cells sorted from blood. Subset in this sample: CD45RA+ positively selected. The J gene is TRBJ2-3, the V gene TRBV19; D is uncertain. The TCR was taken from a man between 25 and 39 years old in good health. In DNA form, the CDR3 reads TGTGCCAGTAGTATAGACCCCACCACAGATACGCAGTATTTT. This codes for CASSIDPTTDTQYF.